This T cell receptor (beta chain) was sequenced during a study of blood T cell repertoires in COVID-19. As for the study in general: The United States, Italy and Spain supplied acute and convalescent COVID-19 samples. From T cells, B-cell-depleted T cells, or PBMCs came the material, which was cDNA or gDNA.

Authors' data handling: It was from reference gene primer amplification that nucleated cell counts were estimated. TCRdb's table, derived via immunoSEQ multiplex PCR, lists solely in-frame clones and lacks some. V, J and clone size derive from that table, while D and trimming were established from the DNA sequence. The top ten hold approximately 5.8% of the sample, which has 100,000 or so clones, over 80% seen once. In germline, CDR1 is KGHSH, CDR2 LQKENI. This CDR3 is built from 15 residues. Trimming removed 5 bases from V and 1 base from J, with 14 bases in between. The chain employs TRBV18 and TRBJ2-5, with D possibly matching TRBD1 (6 bases). The TCR comes from a man in his fifties or sixties with active COVID-19. Material: peripheral blood. CDR3 bases: TGTGCCAGCTCATCAACGATGGGGGCCCAAGAGACCCAGTACTTC. Its protein is CASSSTMGAQETQYF.